This TCR beta chain was observed in a study of cytomegalovirus exposure and HLA in healthy donors. General study results and limits: One cluster of highly shared sequence variants probably arose as a sequencing artifact.

Those who donated were healthy bone marrow donors. On this clone: The target antigen is unknown.

PCR involved 60 Vbeta and 13 Jbeta primers. Clones were read by immunoSEQ multiplex PCR, and TCRdb kept only the in-frame ones, dropping some. The sample yields some 200,000 clones, around 78% seen once. The clonotype originates from a woman aged 25 to 39 in good health and CMV-seropositive. Sequenced: PBMCs.

This CDR3 reads CASSLGSEKLFF. DNA of the CDR3: TGTGCCAGCAGCTTAGGTTCGGAAAAACTGTTTTTT. The V gene is TRBV7-9, the J gene TRBJ1-4; D ambiguous. Germline V gives CDR1 SEHNR, CDR2 FQNEAQ (reference sequence). The CDR3 length is 12 residues. With 1 base removed from V and 8 bases from J, the gap between germline ends came to 5 bases.